The clone carrying this TCR beta chain showed up just a few times. Its antigen is undetermined. This entry belongs to a study of T cells in localized non-small cell lung cancer. The repertoire was sequenced with immunoSEQ multiplex PCR; TCRdb's copy has only in-frame clones and lacks some. Of approximately 4,600 clones detected, approximately 26% appear once; the ten largest clones hold around 4.8%. From germline, CDR1 is SGHNT and CDR2 YENEEA. The CDR3 is 15 residues long. V lost 5 bases and J lost 4; bases outside the gene matches: 7. Overall study results and limits: Sequencing was restricted to one tumor region; therefore, heterogeneity remains possible.

This TCR came from a man between 40 and 70 years old with stage II lung adenocarcinoma. The source was lung tumor tissue, collected before any cancer treatment. The V gene is TRBV11-3, the J gene TRBJ2-7; 11 bases agree with TRBD1. The CDR3 loop is CASSRTGGKMYEQYF. In nucleotides, the CDR3 is TGTGCCAGCAGCCGGACAGGGGGCAAAATGTACGAGCAGTACTTC.